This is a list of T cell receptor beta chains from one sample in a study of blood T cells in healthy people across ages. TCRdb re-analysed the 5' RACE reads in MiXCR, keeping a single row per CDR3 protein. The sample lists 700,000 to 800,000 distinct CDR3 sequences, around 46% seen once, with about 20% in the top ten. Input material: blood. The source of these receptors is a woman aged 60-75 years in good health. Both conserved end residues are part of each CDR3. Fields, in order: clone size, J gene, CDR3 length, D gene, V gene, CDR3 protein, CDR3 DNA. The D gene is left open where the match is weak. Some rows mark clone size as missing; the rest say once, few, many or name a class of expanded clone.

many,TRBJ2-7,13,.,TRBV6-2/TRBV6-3,CASSRMETYEQYF,TGTGCCAGCAGCCGAATGGAGACCTACGAGCAGTACTTC
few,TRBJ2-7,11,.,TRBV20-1,CSARDTYEQYF,TGCAGTGCTAGAGATACCTACGAGCAGTACTTC
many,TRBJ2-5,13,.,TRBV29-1,CSVWQGQQETQYF,TGCAGCGTTTGGCAGGGCCAACAAGAGACCCAGTACTTC
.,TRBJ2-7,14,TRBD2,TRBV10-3,CAIRPSGKGDEQYF,TGTGCCATCAGGCCTAGCGGGAAGGGCGACGAGCAGTACTTC
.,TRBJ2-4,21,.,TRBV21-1,CASSTITLDRSPQAAKNIQYF,TGTGCCAGCAGCACTATAACTTTGGACAGGTCTCCCCAGGCTGCCAAAAACATTCAGTACTTC
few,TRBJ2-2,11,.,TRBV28,CALGGRGELFF,TGTGCCCTAGGGGGTCGCGGGGAGCTGTTTTTT
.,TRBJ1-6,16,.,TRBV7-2,CASSLILQGGGSPLHF,TGTGCCAGCAGCTTAATATTACAGGGCGGAGGGTCACCCCTCCACTTT
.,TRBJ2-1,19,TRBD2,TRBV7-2,CASSQWVASGRALHHEQFF,TGTGCCAGCAGCCAATGGGTGGCTAGCGGGAGGGCCCTACACCATGAGCAGTTCTTC
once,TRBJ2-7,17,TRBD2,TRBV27,CASSLYVAGDPSYEQYF,TGTGCCAGCAGTTTATACGTAGCGGGGGACCCCTCCTACGAGCAGTACTTC
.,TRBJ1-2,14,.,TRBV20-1,CSAREVGANYGYTF,TGCAGTGCTAGAGAAGTCGGGGCTAACTATGGCTACACCTTC
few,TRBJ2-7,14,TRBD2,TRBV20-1,CSARPTSGGYEQYF,TGCAGTGCTAGACCAACTAGCGGGGGCTACGAGCAGTACTTC
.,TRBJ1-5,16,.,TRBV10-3,CAISEGGSESNQSQHF,TGTGCCATCAGTGAAGGGGGTTCCGAAAGCAATCAGTCCCAGCATTTT
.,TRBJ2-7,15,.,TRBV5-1,CASRLGLGGSYEQYF,TGCGCCAGCAGATTGGGGTTAGGGGGTTCCTACGAGCAGTACTTC
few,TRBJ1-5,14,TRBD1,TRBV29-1,CSVVQGASNQPQHF,TGCAGCGTTGTACAGGGGGCGAGCAATCAGCCCCAGCATTTT
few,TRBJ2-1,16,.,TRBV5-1,CASSLQGALLNNEQFF,TGCGCCAGCAGCTTGCAGGGAGCCTTACTAAACAATGAGCAGTTCTTC
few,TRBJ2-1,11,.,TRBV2,CASSEEYEQFF,TGTGCCAGCAGTGAGGAGTATGAGCAGTTCTTC
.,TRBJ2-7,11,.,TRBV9,CAKKQGYEQYF,TGTGCCAAGAAGCAGGGCTACGAGCAGTACTTC
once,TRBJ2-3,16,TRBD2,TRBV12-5,CASGPPAGKGTDTQYF,TGTGCTAGTGGTCCGCCAGCGGGGAAGGGCACAGATACGCAGTATTTT
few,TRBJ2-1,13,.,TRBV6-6,CASSYWDYNEQFF,TGTGCCAGCAGTTATTGGGACTACAATGAGCAGTTCTTC
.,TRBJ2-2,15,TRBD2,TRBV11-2,CASGRVAGGGGELFF,TGTGCCAGCGGGCGAGTAGCGGGAGGAGGCGGGGAGCTGTTTTTT
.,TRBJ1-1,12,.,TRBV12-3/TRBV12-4,CASSSDSAEAFF,TGTGCCAGCAGTTCCGACAGTGCTGAAGCTTTCTTT
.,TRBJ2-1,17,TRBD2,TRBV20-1,CSASQLPSGRVYNEQFF,TGCAGTGCCAGCCAGTTGCCTAGCGGGAGAGTCTACAATGAGCAGTTCTTC
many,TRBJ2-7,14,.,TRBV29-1,CSVLGHLSSYEQYF,TGCAGCGTGCTAGGACACCTCAGCTCCTACGAGCAGTACTTC
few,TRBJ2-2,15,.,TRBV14,CASSQELANTGELFF,TGTGCCAGCAGCCAGGAGCTAGCGAACACCGGGGAGCTGTTTTTT
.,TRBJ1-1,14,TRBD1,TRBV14,CASGQGIPNTEAFF,TGTGCCAGCGGACAGGGGATTCCGAACACTGAAGCTTTCTTT
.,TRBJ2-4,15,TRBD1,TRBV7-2,CASSQDRAGKNIQYF,TGTGCCAGCAGCCAGGACAGGGCGGGGAAAAACATTCAGTACTTC
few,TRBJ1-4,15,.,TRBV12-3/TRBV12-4,CASSPRGGLGEKLFF,TGTGCCAGCAGTCCCCGGGGAGGGTTAGGTGAAAAACTGTTTTTT
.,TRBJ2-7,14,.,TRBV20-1,CSARDPGEGYEQYF,TGCAGTGCTAGAGATCCAGGTGAGGGATACGAGCAGTACTTC
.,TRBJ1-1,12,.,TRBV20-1,CSAKRLNTEAFF,TGCAGTGCTAAACGGCTAAACACTGAAGCTTTCTTT
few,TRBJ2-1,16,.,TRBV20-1,CSARDGIGGLDNEQFF,TGCAGTGCTAGAGATGGAATCGGGGGACTCGACAATGAGCAGTTCTTC
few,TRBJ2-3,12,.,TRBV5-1,CASSSPRDTQYF,TGCGCCAGCAGCTCGCCCAGAGATACGCAGTATTTT
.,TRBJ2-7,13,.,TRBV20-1,CSASRTESYEQYF,TGCAGTGCTTCCCGGACAGAATCCTACGAGCAGTACTTC
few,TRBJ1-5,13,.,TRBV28,CASSDPGDQPQHF,TGTGCCAGCAGTGACCCAGGAGATCAGCCCCAGCATTTT
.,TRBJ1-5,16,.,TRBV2,CASSEVGLFPDQPQHF,TGTGCCAGCAGTGAAGTGGGATTGTTCCCGGACCAGCCCCAGCATTTT
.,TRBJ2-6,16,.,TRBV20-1,CSARGYRFSGANVLTF,TGCAGTGCTAGAGGCTACAGGTTCTCTGGGGCCAACGTCCTGACTTTC
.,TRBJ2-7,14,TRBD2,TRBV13,CASSLEREGYEQYF,TGTGCCAGCAGCTTAGAGCGGGAGGGATACGAGCAGTACTTC
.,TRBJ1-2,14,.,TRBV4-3,CASSQDMADYGYTF,TGCGCCAGCAGCCAAGATATGGCAGACTATGGCTACACCTTC
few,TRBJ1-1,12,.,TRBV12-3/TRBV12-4,CASGLVNTEAFF,TGTGCCAGCGGGTTGGTAAACACTGAAGCTTTCTTT